This T cell receptor beta chain derives from a study of T cells of healthy individuals. V lost 2 bases, J lost 4 bases, and 3 bases lay in between. Germline V gene sequence: CDR1 SGDLS, CDR2 YYNGEE. CDR3 length: 12 residues. TCRdb re-called the 5' RACE reads with MiXCR, one entry per CDR3 protein. The sample includes 40,000 to 60,000 distinct CDR3 sequences, over 12% of them seen just once. The sequence came from a human donor in good health. The chain couples TRBV9 to TRBJ2-2, with D unresolved. DNA of the CDR3: TGTGCCAGCAGCGTCTCCACCGGGGAGCTGTTTTTT. Residues: CASSVSTGELFF.